This T cell receptor (beta chain) originates from a study of T cell repertoires in urothelial bladder cancer. The overall study: The approximately 12 resected lesions were three cT0, three cTa, three cT1 and three cT2 or greater.

Turning to this clone: Its antigen is unknown.

Points from the study as a whole: Carcinoma specimens had median approximately 2.1% tumor infiltrating lymphocytes, benign around 12%. One T-cell clone reached up to roughly 15% of carcinoma infiltrating lymphocytes.

The CDR3 is 17 amino acids. The trim removed 4 bases at V and 4 bases at J, leaving 14 bases unmatched. Germline assignment: CDR1 LGHNA and CDR2 YNFKEQ. Produced via immunoSEQ multiplex PCR; TCRdb's table is partial and in-frame only. Of some 14,000 clones listed, roughly 65% are singletons. This clonotype was obtained from a human donor with urothelial carcinoma. Input material: tumor-infiltrating cells from bladder cancer. The chain combines TRBV4-2 with TRBJ2-3; 7 bases are shared with TRBD2. The CDR3 nucleotides read TGTGCCAGCAGCCCCTTCAAGGCGGGGGAAGGATCAGATACGCAGTATTTT. Its protein product is CASSPFKAGEGSDTQYF.